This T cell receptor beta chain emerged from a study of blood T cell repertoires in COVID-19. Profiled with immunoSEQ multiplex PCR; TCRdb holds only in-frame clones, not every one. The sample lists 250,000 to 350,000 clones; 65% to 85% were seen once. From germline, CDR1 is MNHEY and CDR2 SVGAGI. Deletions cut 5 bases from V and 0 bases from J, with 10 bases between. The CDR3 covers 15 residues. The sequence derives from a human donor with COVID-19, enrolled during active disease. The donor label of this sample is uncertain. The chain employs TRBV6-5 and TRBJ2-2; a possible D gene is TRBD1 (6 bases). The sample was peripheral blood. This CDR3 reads CASSRGQSNTGELFF. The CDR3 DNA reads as TGTGCCAGCAGTCGTGGACAGTCGAACACCGGGGAGCTGTTTTTT.